This TCR beta chain was identified during a study of response to subunit inactivated influenza vaccine. Study-wide findings and caveats: The authors put forward the suggestion that each seasonal influenza vaccination may bring in only a limited number of new T cells.

Trimming took 0 bases from V and 6 from J; bases not matched to a gene: 4. Per the germline V gene, CDR1 is SGDLS and CDR2 is YYNGEE. The CDR3 covers 14 residues. This clonotype was picked up a small number of times. Its antigen is still unknown. TCRdb reanalysed the RT-PCR reads using MiXCR and keeps one entry per CDR3 protein. The data show approximately 160,000 distinct CDR3 sequences, roughly 10% seen once. The sequence was obtained from a man aged 50 to 69 who received an inactivated influenza vaccine. The sequencing used CD8+ T cells sorted from PBMCs, collected around 25 months after vaccination. The genes are TRBV9 and TRBJ2-7; TRBD2 matches at 9 bases. This CDR3 is CASSVGGRGIEQYF. CDR3 DNA: TGTGCCAGCAGCGTAGGCGGGAGGGGGATCGAGCAGTACTTC.